The 5 T cell receptor beta chains below all came from one sample that was sequenced in a study of cytomegalovirus exposure and HLA in healthy donors. TCRdb keeps only in-frame clones here, not all; method: immunoSEQ multiplex PCR. In the table there are 150,000 to 180,000 clones, 75% to 90% of which are singletons. The sample comprised PBMCs. The receptors come from a man younger than 30 in good health and CMV-seropositive.

This clone was found once. V is TRBV28 and J is TRBJ2-1; D gene unclear. Germline CDR1 MDHEN, CDR2 SYDVKM. V dropped 7 bases and J dropped 3 bases, with 13 bases sitting between them. The CDR3 has 14 amino acids. The chain's CDR3 is CASNVPQRYNEQFF. Written as DNA, the CDR3 is TGTGCCAGCAACGTTCCCCAGCGCTACAATGAGCAGTTCTTC.

This clone turned up a few times. The gene calls are TRBV4-1 and TRBJ1-2, with D perhaps TRBD1 (5 bases). The CDR3 has 15 residues. With 2 bases removed from V and 7 bases from J, the gap between germline ends came to 17 bases. Germline lookup yields CDR1 MGHRA and CDR2 YSYEKL. CDR3 DNA: TGCGCCAGCAGCCAACCAGACAGTAGAATAGGTGGCTACACCTTC. This gives the protein CASSQPDSRIGGYTF.

This chain links TRBV21-1 with TRBJ2-7; TRBD1, the table's D call, lacks a check against the DNA. TRBV21-1 is described as a pseudogene. The CDR3 loop spans 15 amino acids. The CDR3 loop is CASSTAGTGPLEQYF. CDR3 coding DNA: TGTGCCAGCAGCACGGCCGGGACAGGGCCCCTCGAGCAGTACTTC.

CDR3 in amino acids: CASSYIRGSNYEQYF. The DNA of the CDR3 is TGTGCCAGCAGTTACATAAGGGGTTCCAACTACGAGCAGTACTTC. This sequence joins TRBV6-5 and TRBJ2-7; D possibly corresponds to TRBD1 (5 bases). The CDR3 is 15 amino acids. The V gene's germline CDR1 is MNHEY and CDR2 SVGAGI. V dropped 2 bases and J dropped 3 bases, with 14 bases sitting between them.

The CDR3 protein is CASSQPVPAGGTEAFF. Here the CDR3 DNA reads TGCGCCAGCAGTCAACCCGTCCCGGCAGGGGGTACTGAAGCTTTCTTT. The V and J genes are TRBV23-1 and TRBJ1-1, with 7 bases matching TRBD1. TRBV23-1 belongs to the ORF category, with a function that is uncertain. V shed 2 bases and J 5 bases; nucleotides not matched to a gene: 11. CDR3 length: 16 residues.